This T cell receptor beta chain came from a study of T cells after yellow fever vaccination. This clonotype was counted ten times or more. Universal primer sites and UMIs were introduced during 5'RACE template-switching synthesis of TCR cDNA. TCRdb used MiXCR to reprocess the 5' RACE reads, holding one entry per CDR3 protein. Of approximately 70,000 distinct CDR3 sequences listed, around 7.9% were seen once; the top ten hold about 27%. V lost 4 bases and J 1 base, leaving 11 bases between the germline ends. CDR1 and CDR2 (germline): LGHDT, YNNKEL (reference sequence). The CDR3 loop spans 15 amino acids.

The chain employs TRBV3-1 and TRBJ2-4; no reliable D call. Sequencing used CD8+ T cells sorted from PBMCs, obtained 10 to 11 days after the first yellow fever vaccination. This clonotype originated in a man younger than 35 who received the YFV17D yellow fever vaccine. The CDR3 is CASSPPSGAKNIQYF. CDR3 in DNA: TGTGCCAGCAGCCCCCCCTCAGGCGCCAAAAACATTCAGTACTTC.